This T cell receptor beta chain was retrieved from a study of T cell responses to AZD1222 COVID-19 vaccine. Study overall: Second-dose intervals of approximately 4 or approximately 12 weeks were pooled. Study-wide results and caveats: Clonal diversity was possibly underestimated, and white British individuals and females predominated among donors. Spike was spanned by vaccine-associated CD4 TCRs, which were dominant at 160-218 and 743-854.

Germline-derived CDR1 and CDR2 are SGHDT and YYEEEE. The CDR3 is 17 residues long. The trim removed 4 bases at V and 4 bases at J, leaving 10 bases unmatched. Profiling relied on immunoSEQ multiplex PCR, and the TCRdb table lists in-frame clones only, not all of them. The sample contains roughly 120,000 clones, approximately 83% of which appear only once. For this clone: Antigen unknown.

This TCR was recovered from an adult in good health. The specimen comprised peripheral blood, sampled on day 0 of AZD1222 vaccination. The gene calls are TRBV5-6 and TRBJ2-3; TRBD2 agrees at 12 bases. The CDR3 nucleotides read TGTGCCAGCAGCACGGGGACTAGCGGGTTGAGTGCAGATACGCAGTATTTT. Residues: CASSTGTSGLSADTQYF.